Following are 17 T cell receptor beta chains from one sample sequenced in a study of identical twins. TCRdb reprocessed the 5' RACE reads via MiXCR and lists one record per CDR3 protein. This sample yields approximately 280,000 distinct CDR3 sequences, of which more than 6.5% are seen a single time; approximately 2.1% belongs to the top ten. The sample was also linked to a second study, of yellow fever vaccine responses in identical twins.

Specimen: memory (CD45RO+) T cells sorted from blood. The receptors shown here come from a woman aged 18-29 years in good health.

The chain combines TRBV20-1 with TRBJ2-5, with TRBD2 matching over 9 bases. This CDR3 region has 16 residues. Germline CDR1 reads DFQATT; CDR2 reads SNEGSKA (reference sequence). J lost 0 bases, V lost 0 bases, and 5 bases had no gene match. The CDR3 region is CSARDVASGDQETQYF. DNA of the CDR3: TGCAGTGCTAGAGATGTGGCTAGCGGGGACCAAGAGACCCAGTACTTC.

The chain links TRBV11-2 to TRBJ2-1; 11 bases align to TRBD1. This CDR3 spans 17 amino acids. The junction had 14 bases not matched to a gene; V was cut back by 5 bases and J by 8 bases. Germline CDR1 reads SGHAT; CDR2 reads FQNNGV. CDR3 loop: CASSPNSRDRGRYEQFF. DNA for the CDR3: TGTGCCAGCAGCCCTAACTCCAGGGACAGGGGGAGATATGAGCAGTTCTTC.

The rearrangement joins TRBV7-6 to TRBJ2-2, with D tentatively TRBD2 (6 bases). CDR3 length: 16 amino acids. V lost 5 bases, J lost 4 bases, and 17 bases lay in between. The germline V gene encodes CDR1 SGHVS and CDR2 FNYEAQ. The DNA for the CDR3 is TGTGCCAGCAGCGAAGGGTCCCGGAGGGGCACCGGGGAGCTGTTTTTT. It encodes CASSEGSRRGTGELFF.

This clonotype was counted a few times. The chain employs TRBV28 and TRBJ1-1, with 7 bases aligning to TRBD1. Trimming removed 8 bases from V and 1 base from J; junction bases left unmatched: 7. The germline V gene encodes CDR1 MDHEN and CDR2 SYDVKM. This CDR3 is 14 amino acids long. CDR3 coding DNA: TGTGCCAGCCGACAGACAGGGAGGAACACTGAAGCTTTCTTT. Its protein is CASRQTGRNTEAFF.

The CDR3 DNA reads TGTGCCAGCAGCCAAGCGGTTCGCGCCGGGGGTGAGCAGTTCTTC. Amino acid sequence: CASSQAVRAGGEQFF. This chain links TRBV3-1 with TRBJ2-1, with D possibly TRBD2 on 6 matching bases. This CDR3 is built from 15 residues. Germline CDR1 and CDR2: LGHDT and YNNKEL (reference sequence). The ends were cut back, 1 base at V and 9 bases at J, with 16 bases in the middle.

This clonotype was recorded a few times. The CDR3 is CASSEPLDSVRTDTQYF. CDR3 coding DNA: TGCGCCAGCAGTGAGCCCCTAGACAGTGTAAGGACAGATACGCAGTATTTT. V usage is TRBV10-2 and J usage is TRBJ2-3, with D possibly matching TRBD1 (5 bases). Germline V gene data show CDR1 as WSHSY and CDR2 as SAAADI. The CDR3 has 17 residues. V lost 2 bases to trimming and J lost 3 bases, with 18 bases between them.

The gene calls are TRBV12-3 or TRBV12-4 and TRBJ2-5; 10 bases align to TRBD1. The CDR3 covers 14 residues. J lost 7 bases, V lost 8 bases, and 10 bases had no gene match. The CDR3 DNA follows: TGTGCCAGCGGGACAGGGGCCGCAGGTGGGACCCAGTACTTC. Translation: CASGTGAAGGTQYF.

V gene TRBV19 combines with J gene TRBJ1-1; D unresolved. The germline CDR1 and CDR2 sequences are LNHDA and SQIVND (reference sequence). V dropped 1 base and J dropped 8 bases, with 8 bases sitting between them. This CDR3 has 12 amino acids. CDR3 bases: TGTGCCAGTAGTATAGGGTTGGTAGAAGCTTTCTTT. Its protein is CASSIGLVEAFF. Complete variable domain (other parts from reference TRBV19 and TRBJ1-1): DGGITQSPKYLFRKEGQNVTLSCEQNLNHDAMYWYRQDPGQGLRLIYYSQIVNDFQKGDIAEGYSVSREKKESFPLTVTSAQKNPTAFYLCASSIGLVEAFFGQGTRLTVV.

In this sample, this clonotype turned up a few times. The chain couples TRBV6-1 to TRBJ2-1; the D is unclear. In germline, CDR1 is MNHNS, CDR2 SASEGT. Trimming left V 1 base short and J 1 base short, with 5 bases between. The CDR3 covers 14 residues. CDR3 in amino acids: CASSEDSSYNEQFF. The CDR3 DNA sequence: TGTGCCAGCAGTGAAGATAGTTCCTACAATGAGCAGTTCTTC.

The CDR3 reads CSARPYDTEAFF. The CDR3, as DNA: TGCAGTGCTAGACCGTACGACACTGAAGCTTTCTTT. V is TRBV20-1 and J is TRBJ1-1, with no clear D. Trimming removed 2 bases at V and 3 bases at J, with 7 bases between. CDR3 length: 12 amino acids. Germline lookup yields CDR1 DFQATT and CDR2 SNEGSKA (reference sequence).

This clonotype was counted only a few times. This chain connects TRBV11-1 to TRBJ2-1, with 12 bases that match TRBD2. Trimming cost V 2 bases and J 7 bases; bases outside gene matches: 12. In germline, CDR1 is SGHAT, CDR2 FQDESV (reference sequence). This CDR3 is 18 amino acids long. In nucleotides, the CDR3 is TGTGCCAGCAGCTTAAACCCCCTAGCGGGAGGGCCAAGAAATGAGCAGTTCTTC. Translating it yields CASSLNPLAGGPRNEQFF.

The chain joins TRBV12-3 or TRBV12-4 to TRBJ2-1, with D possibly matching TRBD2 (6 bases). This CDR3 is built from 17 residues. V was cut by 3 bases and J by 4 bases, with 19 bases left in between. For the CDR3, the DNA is TGTGCCAGCAGTTTGGCAACTACTAGCCAGGGTTACAATGAGCAGTTCTTC. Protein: CASSLATTSQGYNEQFF.

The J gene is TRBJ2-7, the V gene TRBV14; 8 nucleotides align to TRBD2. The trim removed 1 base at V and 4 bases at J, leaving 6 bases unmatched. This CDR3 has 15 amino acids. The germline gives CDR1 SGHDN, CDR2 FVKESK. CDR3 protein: CASSQAAGGGYEQYF. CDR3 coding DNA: TGTGCCAGCAGCCAAGCGGCGGGAGGAGGTTACGAGCAGTACTTC.

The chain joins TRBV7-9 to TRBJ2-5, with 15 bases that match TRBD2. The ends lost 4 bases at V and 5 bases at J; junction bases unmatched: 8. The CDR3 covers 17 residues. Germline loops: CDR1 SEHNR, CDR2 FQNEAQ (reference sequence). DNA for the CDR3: TGTGCCAGCAGCTCCGGACTAGCGGGAGGGCCGGATGAGACCCAGTACTTC. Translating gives CASSSGLAGGPDETQYF.

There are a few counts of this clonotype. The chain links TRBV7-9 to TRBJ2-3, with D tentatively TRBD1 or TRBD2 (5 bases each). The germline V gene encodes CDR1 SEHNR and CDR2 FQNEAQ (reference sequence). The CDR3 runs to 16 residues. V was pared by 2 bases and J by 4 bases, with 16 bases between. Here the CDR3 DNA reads TGTGCCAGCAGCTTAATTCAGCTCTTGGGGGCAGATACGCAGTATTTT. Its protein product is CASSLIQLLGADTQYF.

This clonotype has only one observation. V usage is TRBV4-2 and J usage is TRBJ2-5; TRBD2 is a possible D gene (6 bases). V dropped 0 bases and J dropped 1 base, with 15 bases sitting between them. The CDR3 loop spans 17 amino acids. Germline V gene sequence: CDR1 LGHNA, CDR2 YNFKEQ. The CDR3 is CASSQELGGPLQETQYF. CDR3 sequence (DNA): TGTGCCAGCAGCCAAGAGTTAGGAGGGCCCCTCCAAGAGACCCAGTACTTC.

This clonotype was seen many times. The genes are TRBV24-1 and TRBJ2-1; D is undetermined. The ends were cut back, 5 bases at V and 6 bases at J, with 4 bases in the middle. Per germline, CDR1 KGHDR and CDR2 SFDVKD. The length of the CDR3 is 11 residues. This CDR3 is CATSAFNEQFF. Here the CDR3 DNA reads TGTGCCACCAGTGCGTTCAATGAGCAGTTCTTC.